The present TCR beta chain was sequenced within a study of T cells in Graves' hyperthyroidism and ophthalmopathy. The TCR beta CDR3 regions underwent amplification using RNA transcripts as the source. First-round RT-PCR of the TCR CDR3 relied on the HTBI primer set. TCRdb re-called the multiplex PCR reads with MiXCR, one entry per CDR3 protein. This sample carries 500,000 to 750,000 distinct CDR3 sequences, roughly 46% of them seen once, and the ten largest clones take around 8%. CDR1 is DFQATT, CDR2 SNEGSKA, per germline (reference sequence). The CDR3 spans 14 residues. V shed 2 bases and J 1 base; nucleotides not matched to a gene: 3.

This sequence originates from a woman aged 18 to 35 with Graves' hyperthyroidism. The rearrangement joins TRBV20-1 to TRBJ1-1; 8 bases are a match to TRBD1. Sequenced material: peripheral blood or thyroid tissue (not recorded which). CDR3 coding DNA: TGCAGTGCTAGACCAGGGGGCACGAACACTGAAGCTTTCTTT. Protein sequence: CSARPGGTNTEAFF.